This T cell receptor (beta chain) was captured by sequencing in a study of CD8 T cells in ankylosing spondylitis. This clonotype has ten or more counts. The antigen is not known. Whole-study results and caveats: For ankylosing spondylitis blood, a TCR beta motif of 7 to 9 highly homologous variants appeared characteristic. Reports of some motif variants in reactive arthritis synovial fluid and blood predate this one. Matched synovial fluid from ankylosing spondylitis patients was reported to be enriched for disease-linked clones.

Quantitative 5'-RACE with molecular barcodes generated TCR beta libraries. TCRdb fed the 5' RACE reads into MiXCR, producing one record per CDR3 protein. The sample lists 130,000 or so distinct CDR3 sequences, about 6.4% occurring once. The CDR3 has 15 amino acids. Trimming left V 6 bases short and J 0 bases short, with 14 bases between. In germline, CDR1 is MNHNS, CDR2 SASEGT. Input material: blood, either unsorted or a sorted T cell fraction (not recorded which). The gene calls are TRBV6-1 and TRBJ1-1; tentative D call: TRBD1 (5 bases). This receptor was obtained from a male donor with ankylosing spondylitis or in good health (not recorded which). CDR3 nucleotide sequence: TGTGCCAGCAGCCCCTCCGGGGGTTTGAACACTGAAGCTTTCTTT. Protein product: CASSPSGGLNTEAFF.